This T cell receptor (beta chain) was observed in a study of PD-L1 blockade in urothelial cancer. Study in general: Patients started atezolizumab in the mid-2010s, 1,200 mg intravenously every 3 weeks.

Every patient provided from 1 to 8 samples, collected pretreatment and on-treatment. With 3 bases clipped from V and 4 bases from J, the junction kept 2 bases outside the gene matches. CDR3 length: 15 residues. Germline CDR1 SGHAT, CDR2 FQNNGV. PCRs each included synthetic TCR analog templates spiked in. Sequencing was performed with immunoSEQ multiplex PCR; in TCRdb, only in-frame clones are kept and a portion is missing. The table has approximately 58,000 clones, around 80% seen once. General study results and limits: Pretreatment blood TCR clonality under the median forecast improved survival.

Remarks on this clone: Its target is not known.

This specimen was PBMCs, taken around atezolizumab (anti-PD-L1) treatment. This TCR came from a man between 65 and 79 years old with urothelial cancer. This chain uses TRBV11-2 with TRBJ1-5; 11 bases agree with TRBD1. CDR3 coding DNA: TGTGCCAGCAGCTTTGGGACAGGGGGGAATCAGCCCCAGCATTTT. Encoded protein: CASSFGTGGNQPQHF.